These 18 T cell receptor beta chains originate from one sample sequenced in a study of blood T cell repertoires in COVID-19. Using immunoSEQ multiplex PCR, the repertoire was profiled, and TCRdb retains in-frame clones only, with some absent. Found here are about 50,000 clones, about 84% of them singletons; the top ten hold approximately 2%. Sequences were obtained from peripheral blood. The receptor source for this set is a woman aged 55-70 years with acute or convalescent COVID-19.

This chain connects TRBV19 to TRBJ1-5, with TRBD1 identical over 8 bases. CDR3 size: 14 residues. The V gene end was trimmed by 8 bases and the J gene end by 2 bases; junction bases not matched to a gene: 5. The germline V gene encodes CDR1 LNHDA and CDR2 SQIVND (reference sequence). The CDR3 bases are TGTGCCAGTGTGGCGGGACAGGGCAATCAGCCCCAGCATTTT. This sequence encodes CASVAGQGNQPQHF. The variable domain in full, completed from reference TRBV19 and TRBJ1-5, reads DGGITQSPKYLFRKEGQNVTLSCEQNLNHDAMYWYRQDPGQGLRLIYYSQIVNDFQKGDIAEGYSVSREKKESFPLTVTSAQKNPTAFYLCASVAGQGNQPQHFGDGTRLSIL.

The chain combines TRBV19 with TRBJ2-3; the D gene is possibly TRBD2 (6 bases). In germline, CDR1 is LNHDA, CDR2 SQIVND (reference sequence). The CDR3 is made up of 17 amino acids. Trimming left V 3 bases short and J 0 bases short, with 16 bases between. The CDR3 reads CASSIIGGAGSTDTQYF. In DNA form, the CDR3 reads TGTGCCAGTAGTATTATCGGGGGTGCGGGGAGCACAGATACGCAGTATTTT.

The rearrangement uses TRBV3-1 (or the pseudogene TRBV3-2) and TRBJ2-3, with TRBD2 matching 15 bases. The germline CDR1 and CDR2 sequences are LGHDT and YNNKEL (reference sequence). With V trimmed by 4 bases and J by 5 bases, 7 bases remained unmatched. The CDR3 loop spans 17 amino acids. The CDR3 loop is CASSRRTSGGARDTQYF. The CDR3 nucleotides are TGTGCCAGCAGCCGTCGGACTAGCGGGGGGGCCAGAGATACGCAGTATTTT.

The rearrangement links TRBV13 to TRBJ1-5; D is unresolved. V was pared by 0 bases and J by 10 bases, with 10 bases between. CDR1 PRHDT and CDR2 FYEKMQ come from the germline V gene (reference sequence). The CDR3 is 13 residues long. In nucleotides, the CDR3 is TGTGCCAGCAGCTTAGGCAGGTCTCAACCCCAGCATTTT. It codes for CASSLGRSQPQHF.

The genes are TRBV5-4 and TRBJ1-1; tentative D call: TRBD1 (5 bases). The length of the CDR3 is 14 residues. V was clipped by 0 bases and J by 4 bases, with 10 bases between them. The V gene's germline CDR1 is SGHNT and CDR2 YYREEE (reference sequence). This chain's CDR3 is CASSLEGDFTEAFF. CDR3 nucleotide sequence: TGTGCCAGCAGCTTGGAAGGGGATTTCACTGAAGCTTTCTTT.

The chain combines TRBV18 with TRBJ1-2; perhaps TRBD1 as D (5 bases). This CDR3 region has 14 residues. Germline V gene lookup returns CDR1 KGHSH and CDR2 LQKENI. Trimming took 2 bases from V and 3 from J, leaving 10 bases between them. CDR3 in amino acids: CASSPGQGYYGYTF. CDR3 sequence (DNA): TGTGCCAGCTCACCAGGGCAGGGATACTATGGCTACACCTTC.

This chain links TRBV13 with TRBJ1-1, with 7 bases aligning to TRBD1. Trimming cost V 2 bases and J 2 bases; bases outside gene matches: 5. CDR1 is PRHDT and CDR2 is FYEKMQ in the germline V gene (reference sequence). The CDR3 is 15 amino acids. DNA for the CDR3: TGTGCCAGCAGCTTATCAGGAGGGGGCAACACTGAAGCTTTCTTT. Translated: CASSLSGGGNTEAFF.

The V call is TRBV2, the J call TRBJ2-2, with TRBD1 as a possible D gene (5 bases). The CDR3 is 15 residues long. Trimming cost V 7 bases and J 3 bases, with 15 bases left between them. The germline V gene has CDR1 SNHLY and CDR2 FYNNEI. CDR3: CASKKGNTDTGELFF. CDR3 nucleotide sequence: TGTGCCAGCAAAAAGGGGAATACAGACACCGGGGAGCTGTTTTTT.

The rearrangement joins TRBV7-9 to TRBJ2-3; 11 positions agree with TRBD1. The V gene's germline CDR1 is SEHNR and CDR2 FQNEAQ (reference sequence). Trimming at V came to 1 base and at J to 4 bases, leaving 7 bases not matched to a gene. The CDR3 contains 17 residues. The CDR3 is CASSLGPPGQGADTQYF. The CDR3 region has the DNA TGTGCCAGCAGCTTAGGGCCCCCGGGACAGGGGGCAGATACGCAGTATTTT. Full variable domain (remainder filled in from reference TRBV7-9 and TRBJ2-3): DTGVSQNPRHKITKRGQNVTFRCDPISEHNRLYWYRQTLGQGPEFLTYFQNEAQLEKSRLLSDRFSAERPKGSFSTLEIQRTEQGDSAMYLCASSLGPPGQGADTQYFGPGTRLTVL.

The chain employs TRBV7-9 and TRBJ2-7; 13 nucleotides align to TRBD2. Losses at the gene ends were 4 bases for V and 6 bases for J; bases not matched to a gene: 6. The CDR3 contains 15 residues. Germline CDR1 reads SEHNR; CDR2 reads FQNEAQ (reference sequence). DNA of the CDR3: TGTGCCAGCAGCTACGCGACTAGCGGGAGGTTCGAGCAGTACTTC. It yields the protein CASSYATSGRFEQYF.

The J gene is TRBJ1-6, the V gene TRBV5-6; D might be TRBD1 (6 bases). Germline CDR1 is SGHDT and CDR2 is YYEEEE. V gave up 3 bases and J gave up 4 bases, with 14 bases separating them. The length of the CDR3 is 16 residues. Written as DNA, the CDR3 is TGTGCCAGCAGCTCCAAGGGGGATACTTATAATTCACCCCTCCACTTT. Protein product: CASSSKGDTYNSPLHF.

Only a few counts were recorded for this clone. The gene calls are TRBV3-1 (or the pseudogene TRBV3-2) and TRBJ2-3; maybe TRBD2 (6 bases). Germline values: CDR1 LGHDT, CDR2 YNNKEL (reference sequence). The V end was cut by 2 bases, the J end by 3 bases, with 12 bases between. The length of the CDR3 is 15 residues. CDR3 amino acids: CASSQLGRKTDTQYF. For the CDR3, the DNA is TGTGCCAGCAGCCAATTGGGGAGGAAGACAGATACGCAGTATTTT.

The CDR3 DNA reads TGTGCCAGCAGTTTTCGGACAGGGGGAGGAAACACCATATATTTT. This codes for CASSFRTGGGNTIYF. The genes are TRBV28 and TRBJ1-3, with 10 nucleotides matching TRBD1. Trimming cost V 3 bases and J 4 bases; bases outside gene matches: 3. The CDR3 runs 15 residues. CDR1 MDHEN and CDR2 SYDVKM come from the germline V gene.

The chain couples TRBV28 to TRBJ1-5; D not resolved. CDR3 length: 13 amino acids. CDR1 and CDR2 (germline): MDHEN, SYDVKM. With 4 bases removed from V and 3 bases from J, the gap between germline ends came to 7 bases. The CDR3 coding sequence is TGTGCCAGCAGTTGGGCCGACAATCAGCCCCAGCATTTT. Amino acid sequence: CASSWADNQPQHF.

The chain uses TRBV1 and TRBJ2-2; the table's TRBD1 call for D was not verified on the DNA. TRBV1 corresponds to a pseudogene. This CDR3 contains 17 residues. CDR3 protein: CTSSQAGGARPTGELFF. In nucleotides, the CDR3 is TGCACCAGCAGCCAAGCAGGGGGAGCTAGACCCACCGGGGAGCTGTTTTTT.

The chain employs TRBV21-1 and TRBJ2-3; the DNA was not used to check the table's D call, TRBD2. TRBV21-1 is termed a pseudogene. This CDR3 comprises 16 residues. The CDR3 protein is CASSKADSGSTDTQYF. CDR3 sequence (DNA): TGTGCCAGCAGCAAAGCGGATAGCGGGAGCACAGATACGCAGTATTTT.

The gene calls are TRBV27 and TRBJ1-1; maybe TRBD1 (6 bases). This CDR3 is 14 amino acids long. Per the germline V gene, CDR1 is MNHEY and CDR2 is SMNVEV (reference sequence). The V gene lost 7 bases and the J gene lost 5 bases, with 17 bases spanning the gap. CDR3 protein: CASTERQGITEAFF. Here the CDR3 DNA reads TGTGCCAGCACCGAACGGCAGGGGATAACTGAAGCTTTCTTT.

The chain couples TRBV5-1 to TRBJ1-2, with 11 bases matching TRBD1. The CDR3 is 14 amino acids. The junction had 5 bases not matched to a gene; V was cut back by 4 bases and J by 6 bases. CDR1 and CDR2 from the germline V gene are SGHRS and YFSETQ. CDR3 nucleotide sequence: TGCGCCAGCAGCCCCGGGACAGGGGGACATGGCTACACCTTC. Protein: CASSPGTGGHGYTF.